The rows below give T cell receptor beta chains drawn from one sample of a study of blood T cell repertoires in COVID-19. This table comes from immunoSEQ multiplex PCR, and its TCRdb copy is limited to in-frame clones, with some not included. This sample has 50,000 or so clones, with 80% to 90% found just once. Sequenced sample: peripheral blood. All receptors derive from a man aged 35-49 years with acute or convalescent COVID-19. Each CDR3 is given with its conserved first and last residue. Each record gives: clone size, D gene, V gene, J gene, CDR3 protein, CDR3 DNA. The D gene is left open where the match is weak. Clone size, where shown, is once, few, many, or a class for clones that have expanded.

>few|TRBD1|TRBV29-1|TRBJ2-7
CSVGGSGQGYEQYF
TGCAGCGTTGGGGGGTCTGGACAGGGCTACGAGCAGTACTTC
>-|-|TRBV11-2|TRBJ2-6
CASRRASGANVLTF
TGTGCCAGCAGGAGGGCCTCTGGGGCCAACGTCCTGACTTTC
>-|TRBD2|TRBV5-5|TRBJ2-7
CASSLDLAGSYEQYF
TGTGCCAGCAGCTTGGATTTAGCGGGTTCCTACGAGCAGTACTTC
>-|-|TRBV9|TRBJ2-6
CASSATLYLPSGANVLTF
TGTGCCAGCAGTGCAACATTGTACCTTCCATCTGGGGCCAACGTCCTGACTTTC
>-|-|TRBV20-1|TRBJ2-7
CSARSGHEQYF
TGCAGTGCACGGAGTGGCCACGAGCAGTACTTC
>-|TRBD1|TRBV5-4|TRBJ1-1
CASSYGTENTEAFF
TGTGCCAGCAGCTACGGGACAGAGAACACTGAAGCTTTCTTT
>-|-|TRBV29-1|TRBJ2-7
CSVVEGSYEQYF
TGCAGCGTTGTGGAGGGGTCCTACGAGCAGTACTTC
>-|-|TRBV5-1|TRBJ1-6
CASSAGTYNSPLHF
TGCGCCAGCTCGGCAGGGACCTATAATTCACCCCTCCACTTT
>once|-|TRBV4-2|TRBJ2-3
CASSQRVSTDTQYF
TGTGCCAGCAGCCAACGGGTTAGCACAGATACGCAGTATTTT
>few|-|TRBV7-2|TRBJ1-2
CASSVQGNPAGGYTF
TGTGCCAGCAGCGTACAGGGAAACCCAGCAGGTGGCTACACCTTC
>-|TRBD1|TRBV24-1|TRBJ1-2
CATSGDRESYGYTF
TGTGCCACCAGCGGTGACAGGGAATCCTATGGCTACACCTTC
>-|-|TRBV5-4|TRBJ2-3
CASSLRGFTDTQYF
TGTGCCAGCAGCTTAAGGGGTTTCACAGATACGCAGTATTTT
>-|-|TRBV25-1|TRBJ2-5
CASSARWGGQYQYF
TGTGCCAGCAGCGCGAGGTGGGGGGGCCAGTACCAGTACTTC
>-|-|TRBV5-1|TRBJ1-6
CASSLEQGVYNSPLHF
TGCGCCAGCAGCTTGGAGCAGGGCGTCTATAATTCACCCCTCCACTTT
>-|TRBD2|TRBV27|TRBJ2-5
CASSLGTSGGLKTQYF
TGTGCCAGCAGTTTAGGGACTAGCGGGGGATTAAAGACCCAGTACTTC
>-|-|TRBV25-1|TRBJ1-6
CASNPQGDSSPLHF
TGTGCCAGCAATCCCCAGGGTGATAGTTCACCCCTCCACTTT
>-|TRBD1|TRBV19|TRBJ2-5
CASKDRGKETQYF
TGTGCCAGTAAGGACAGGGGGAAAGAGACCCAGTACTTC
>-|TRBD1|TRBV6-2/TRBV6-3|TRBJ1-1
CASSSVTGLMNTEAFF
TGTGCCAGCAGCTCTGTGACAGGGCTGATGAACACTGAAGCTTTCTTT
>few|-|TRBV21-1|TRBJ1-6
CASSIRSSGTGGRYNSPLHF
TGTGCCAGCAGCATTCGTTCATCCGGGACAGGGGGAAGATATAATTCACCCCTCCACTTT
>-|-|TRBV7-3|TRBJ2-7
CASSLRLRKVTYEQYF
TGTGCCAGCAGCTTAAGGCTCAGGAAAGTAACCTACGAGCAGTACTTC
>-|TRBD2|TRBV28|TRBJ2-3
CASSSPSGGARDTQYF
TGTGCCAGCAGTTCCCCTAGCGGGGGGGCCAGAGATACGCAGTATTTT
>-|-|TRBV6-1|TRBJ2-3
CASSEAPTGFQDTQYF
TGTGCCAGCAGTGAAGCGCCTACAGGGTTTCAAGATACGCAGTATTTT
>-|TRBD1|TRBV27|TRBJ1-6
CASKPDRGLNSPLHF
TGTGCCAGCAAACCGGACAGGGGGCTTAATTCACCCCTCCACTTT
>few|-|TRBV5-4|TRBJ2-7
CASSLSMVASYEQYF
TGTGCCAGCAGCTTGTCGATGGTTGCCAGCTACGAGCAGTACTTC
>-|-|TRBV2|TRBJ2-5
CASSLGSFSTQYF
TGTGCCAGCAGTCTAGGGAGTTTCTCTACCCAGTACTTC
>-|-|TRBV9|TRBJ2-2
CASGGASATGELFF
TGTGCCAGTGGGGGCGCTTCGGCGACCGGGGAGCTGTTTTTT
>-|TRBD2|TRBV29-1|TRBJ2-1
CSVRTSGYNEQFF
TGCAGCGTTAGGACTAGTGGTTACAATGAGCAGTTCTTC
>-|TRBD2|TRBV6-6|TRBJ2-7
CASSYSTAGAGYEQYF
TGTGCCAGCAGTTACTCGACAGCGGGGGCAGGCTACGAGCAGTACTTC
>-|TRBD2|TRBV3-1/TRBV3-2|TRBJ2-5
CASSQGLAGYETQYF
TGTGCCAGCAGCCAAGGTCTAGCGGGGTATGAGACCCAGTACTTC
>-|-|TRBV7-9|TRBJ2-5
CASSFRGADQETQYF
TGTGCCAGCTCATTCAGGGGAGCCGACCAAGAGACCCAGTACTTC
>-|-|TRBV19|TRBJ2-7
CASSGPYEQYF
TGTGCCAGTAGTGGCCCATACGAGCAGTACTTC
>-|-|TRBV6-5|TRBJ1-4
CASSSTPGGYGEKLFF
TGTGCCAGCAGTTCCACCCCCGGGGGGTATGGTGAAAAACTGTTTTTT
>-|-|TRBV3-1/TRBV3-2|TRBJ1-2
CASSQDSSPRGGYTF
TGTGCCAGCAGCCAAGATTCTAGTCCTCGTGGTGGCTACACCTTC
>-|-|TRBV6-5|TRBJ1-2
CASSIQPRASEGYTF
TGTGCCAGCAGTATACAACCGCGGGCCTCCGAGGGCTACACCTTC
>once|-|TRBV5-1|TRBJ2-7
CASSLEAGGEQYF
TGCGCCAGCAGCTTGGAGGCCGGGGGCGAGCAGTACTTC
>-|-|TRBV3-1/TRBV3-2|TRBJ2-1
CASSQDHGYNEQFF
TGTGCCAGCAGCCAAGATCACGGTTACAATGAGCAGTTCTTC
>-|TRBD2|TRBV24-1|TRBJ2-2
CATSGPGGANTGELFF
TGTGCCACCAGTGGTCCCGGGGGGGCCAACACCGGGGAGCTGTTTTTT
>-|TRBD1|TRBV29-1|TRBJ1-2
CSVSGGPNYGYTF
TGCAGCGTTTCAGGGGGACCTAACTATGGCTACACCTTC
>-|-|TRBV15|TRBJ1-1
CATSRDRLWGQAFF
TGTGCCACCAGCAGAGATAGGTTGTGGGGGCAAGCTTTCTTT
>once|-|TRBV5-1|TRBJ2-5
CASKNTGGGETQYF
TGCGCCAGCAAGAACACGGGGGGCGGAGAGACCCAGTACTTC
>-|TRBD2|TRBV3-1/TRBV3-2|TRBJ2-2
CASSRRSGGFSTGELFF
TGTGCCAGCAGCAGGAGGAGCGGGGGGTTCAGTACCGGGGAGCTGTTTTTT
>-|-|TRBV9|TRBJ2-1
CASSVVRGNEQFF
TGTGCCAGCAGCGTAGTTAGGGGCAATGAGCAGTTCTTC
>once|TRBD1|TRBV18|TRBJ2-7
CASSPKGTGGPYEQYF
TGTGCCAGCTCACCGAAGGGGACAGGGGGGCCCTACGAGCAGTACTTC
>-|-|TRBV6-2/TRBV6-3|TRBJ2-7
CASSYDSYRRTYEQYF
TGTGCCAGCAGTTACGATTCGTACAGGAGAACCTACGAGCAGTACTTC
>-|-|TRBV3-1/TRBV3-2|TRBJ1-2
CASSYSRQRTNYGYTF
TGTGCCAGCAGCTATTCACGGCAGCGGACTAACTATGGCTACACCTTC
>-|TRBD1|TRBV18|TRBJ1-1
CASWGQDLNAFF
TGTGCCAGCTGGGGACAGGACCTAAATGCTTTCTTT